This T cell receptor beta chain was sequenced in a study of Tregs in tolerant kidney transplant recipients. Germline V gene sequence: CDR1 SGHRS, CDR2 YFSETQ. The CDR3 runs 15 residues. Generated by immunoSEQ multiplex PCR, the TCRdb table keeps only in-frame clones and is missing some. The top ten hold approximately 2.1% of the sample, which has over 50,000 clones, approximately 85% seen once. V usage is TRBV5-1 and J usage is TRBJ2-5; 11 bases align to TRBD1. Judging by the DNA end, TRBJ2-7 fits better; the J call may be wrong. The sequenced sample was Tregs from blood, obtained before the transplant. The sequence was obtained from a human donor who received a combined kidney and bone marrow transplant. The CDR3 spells CASSSSGQGGAEQYF. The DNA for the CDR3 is TGCGCCAGCAGCTCGTCGGGACAGGGGGGGGCCGAGCAGTACTTC.